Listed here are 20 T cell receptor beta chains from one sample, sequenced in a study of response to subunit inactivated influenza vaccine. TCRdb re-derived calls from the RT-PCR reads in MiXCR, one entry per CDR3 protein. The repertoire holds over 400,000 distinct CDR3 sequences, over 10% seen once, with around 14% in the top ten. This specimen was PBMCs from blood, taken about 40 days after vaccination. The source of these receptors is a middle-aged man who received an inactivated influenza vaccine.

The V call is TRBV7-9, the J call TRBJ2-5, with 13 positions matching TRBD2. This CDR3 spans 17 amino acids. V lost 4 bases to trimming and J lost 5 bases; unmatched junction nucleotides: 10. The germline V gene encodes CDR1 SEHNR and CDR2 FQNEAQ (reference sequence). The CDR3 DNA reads TGTGCCAGCAGCTCCGTAGGGACTAGCGGGAATGAGGAGACCCAGTACTTC. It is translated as CASSSVGTSGNEETQYF.

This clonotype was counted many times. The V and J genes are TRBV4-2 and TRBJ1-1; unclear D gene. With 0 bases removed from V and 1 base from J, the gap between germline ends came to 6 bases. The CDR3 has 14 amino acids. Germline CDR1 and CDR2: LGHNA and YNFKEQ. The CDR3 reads CASSQERRNTEAFF. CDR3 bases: TGTGCCAGCAGCCAAGAACGGAGGAACACTGAAGCTTTCTTT.

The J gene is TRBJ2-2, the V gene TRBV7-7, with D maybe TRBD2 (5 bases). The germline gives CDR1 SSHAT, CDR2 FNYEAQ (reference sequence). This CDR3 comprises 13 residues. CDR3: CASAWSDTGELFF. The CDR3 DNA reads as TGTGCTAGCGCCTGGTCGGACACCGGGGAGCTGTTTTTT.

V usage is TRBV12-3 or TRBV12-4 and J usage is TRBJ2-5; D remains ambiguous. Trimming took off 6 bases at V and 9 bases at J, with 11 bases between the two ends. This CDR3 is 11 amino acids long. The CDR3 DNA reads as TGTGCCAGCAGAGTCCGGGTATCCCAGTACTTC. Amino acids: CASRVRVSQYF.

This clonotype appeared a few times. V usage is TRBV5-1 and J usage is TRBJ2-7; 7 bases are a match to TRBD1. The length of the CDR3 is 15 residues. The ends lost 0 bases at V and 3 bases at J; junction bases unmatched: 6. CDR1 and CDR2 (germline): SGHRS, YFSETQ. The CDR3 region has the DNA TGCGCCAGCAGCTTGGCCGGGACAGTAGGCTACGAGCAGTACTTC. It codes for CASSLAGTVGYEQYF. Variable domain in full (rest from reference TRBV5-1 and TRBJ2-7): KAGVTQTPRYLIKTRGQQVTLSCSPISGHRSVSWYQQTPGQGLQFLFEYFSETQRNKGNFPGRFSGRQFSNSRSEMNVSTLELGDSALYLCASSLAGTVGYEQYFGPGTRLTVT.

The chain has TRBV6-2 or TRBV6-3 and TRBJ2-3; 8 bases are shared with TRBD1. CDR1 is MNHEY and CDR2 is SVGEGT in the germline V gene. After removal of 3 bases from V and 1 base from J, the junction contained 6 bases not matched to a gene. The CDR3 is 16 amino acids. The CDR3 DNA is TGTGCCAGCAGTTATGCCCCGGGACAGGGCACAGATACGCAGTATTTT. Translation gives CASSYAPGQGTDTQYF.

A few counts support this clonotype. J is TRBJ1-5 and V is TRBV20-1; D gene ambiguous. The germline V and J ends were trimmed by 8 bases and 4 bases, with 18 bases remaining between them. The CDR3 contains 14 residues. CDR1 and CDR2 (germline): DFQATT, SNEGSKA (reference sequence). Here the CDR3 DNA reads TGCAGTACAAAAGTCCGGACGGAGAATCAGCCCCAGCATTTT. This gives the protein CSTKVRTENQPQHF.

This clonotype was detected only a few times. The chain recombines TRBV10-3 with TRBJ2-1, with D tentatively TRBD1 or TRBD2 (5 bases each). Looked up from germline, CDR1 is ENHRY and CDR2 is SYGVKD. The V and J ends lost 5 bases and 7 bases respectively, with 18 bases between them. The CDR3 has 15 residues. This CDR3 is CAISSGTESPNEQFF. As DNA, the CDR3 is TGTGCCATCAGTTCCGGGACCGAGAGTCCTAATGAGCAGTTCTTC.

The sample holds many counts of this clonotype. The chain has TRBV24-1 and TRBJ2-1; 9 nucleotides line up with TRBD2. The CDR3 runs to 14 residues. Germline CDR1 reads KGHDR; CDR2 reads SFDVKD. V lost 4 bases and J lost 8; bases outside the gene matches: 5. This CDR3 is CATSDQGTSYEQFF. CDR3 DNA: TGTGCCACCAGTGACCAAGGGACTAGCTATGAGCAGTTCTTC.

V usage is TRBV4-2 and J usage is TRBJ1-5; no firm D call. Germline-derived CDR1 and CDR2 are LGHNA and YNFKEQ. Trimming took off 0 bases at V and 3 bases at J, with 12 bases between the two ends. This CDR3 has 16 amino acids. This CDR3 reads CASSQDRKGFNQPQHF. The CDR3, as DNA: TGTGCCAGCAGCCAAGATAGGAAGGGCTTCAATCAGCCCCAGCATTTT.

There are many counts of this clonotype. This chain's CDR3 is CATSRGTDNSPLHF. CDR3 bases: TGTGCCACCAGCAGAGGGACAGATAATTCACCCCTCCACTTT. The chain joins TRBV15 to TRBJ1-6, with TRBD1 as a possible D gene (6 bases). Germline CDR1 reads LNHNV; CDR2 reads YYDKDF (reference sequence). This CDR3 has 14 residues. Trimming removed 1 base from V and 5 bases from J, with 6 bases in between.

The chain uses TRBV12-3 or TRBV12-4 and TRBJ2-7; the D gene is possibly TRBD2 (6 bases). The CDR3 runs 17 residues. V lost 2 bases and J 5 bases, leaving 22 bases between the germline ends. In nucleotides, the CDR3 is TGTGCCAGCAGTTTATTAGAATTGGGAAGGAGGGAGGACGAGCAGTACTTC. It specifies CASSLLELGRREDEQYF.

The CDR3 coding sequence is TGCAGTGCTAGAGCTGGGGGCACTGAAGCTTTCTTT. This translates into CSARAGGTEAFF. This chain links TRBV20-1 with TRBJ1-1; a possible D gene is TRBD1 (5 bases). This CDR3 has 12 residues. The ends were cut back, 1 base at V and 4 bases at J, with 7 bases in the middle. CDR1 and CDR2 (germline): DFQATT, SNEGSKA (reference sequence).

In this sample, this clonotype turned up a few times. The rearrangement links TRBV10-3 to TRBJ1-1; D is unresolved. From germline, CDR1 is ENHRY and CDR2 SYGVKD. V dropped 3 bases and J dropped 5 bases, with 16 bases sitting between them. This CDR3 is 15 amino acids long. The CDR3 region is CAISDSPVKGTEAFF. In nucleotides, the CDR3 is TGTGCCATCAGTGATTCCCCTGTCAAGGGAACTGAAGCTTTCTTT.

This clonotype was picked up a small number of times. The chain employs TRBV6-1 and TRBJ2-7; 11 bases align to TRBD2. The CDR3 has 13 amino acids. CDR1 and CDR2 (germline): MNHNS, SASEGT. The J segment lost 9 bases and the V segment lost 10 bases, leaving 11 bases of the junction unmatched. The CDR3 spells CATRVGGLAAQYF. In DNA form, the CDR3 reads TGTGCCACCCGAGTGGGGGGACTAGCGGCGCAGTACTTC.

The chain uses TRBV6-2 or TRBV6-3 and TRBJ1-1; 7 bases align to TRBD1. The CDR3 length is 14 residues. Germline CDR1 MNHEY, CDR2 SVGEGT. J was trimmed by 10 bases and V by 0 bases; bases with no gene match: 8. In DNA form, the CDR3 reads TGTGCCAGCAGTTACTCCGTACAGGGGCGGGCAGCTTTCTTT. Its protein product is CASSYSVQGRAAFF.

CDR3 nucleotide sequence: TGTGCCAGCACCCCCCCCGGTTCGACCACCGGGGAGCTGTTTTTT. It specifies CASTPPGSTTGELFF. The J gene is TRBJ2-2, the V gene TRBV12-3 or TRBV12-4; no definite D call. The CDR3 spans 15 residues. The V and J ends lost 7 bases and 4 bases respectively, with 16 bases between them.

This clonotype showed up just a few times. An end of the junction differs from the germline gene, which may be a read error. The DNA of the CDR3 is TGTGCCTGGAGTGTACAGTTGGTCGGGGATAACTTT. It codes for CAWSVQLVGDNF. The J gene is TRBJ1-1, the V gene TRBV30, with unresolved D. CDR3 length: 12 amino acids. CDR1 and CDR2 from the germline V gene are GTSNPN and SVGIG (reference sequence).

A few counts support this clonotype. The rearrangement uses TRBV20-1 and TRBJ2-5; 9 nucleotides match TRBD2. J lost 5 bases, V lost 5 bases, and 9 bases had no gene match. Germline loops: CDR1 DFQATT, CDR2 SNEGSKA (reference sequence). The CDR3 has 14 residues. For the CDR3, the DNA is TGCAGTGCTCACCGTAGCGGGAGTAGTGAGACCCAGTACTTC. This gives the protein CSAHRSGSSETQYF.

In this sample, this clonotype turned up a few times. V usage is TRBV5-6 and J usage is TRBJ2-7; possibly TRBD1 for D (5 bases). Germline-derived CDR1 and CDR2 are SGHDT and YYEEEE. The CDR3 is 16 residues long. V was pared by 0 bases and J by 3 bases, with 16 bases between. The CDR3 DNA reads TGTGCCAGCAGCTTGGACAGGCAACTCCACGACTACGAGCAGTACTTC. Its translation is CASSLDRQLHDYEQYF.